These T cell receptor beta chains were read from a single sample in a study of blood T cell repertoires in COVID-19. TCRdb keeps only in-frame clones here, not all; method: immunoSEQ multiplex PCR. This repertoire shows about 380,000 clones, 88% found once; its top ten account for 0.9% to 1.5%. The sequenced material came from PBMCs or T cells enriched from blood (not recorded which). The receptors come from a woman aged 18-30 years who had recovered from COVID-19. The CDR3 runs from the conserved cysteine through the conserved F or W. Fields, in order: CDR3 DNA, CDR3 protein, V gene, clone size, D gene, J gene. A D gene is named only where the DNA matches it firmly. The size field is filled for only some rows; it gives once, few, many or a size class.

TGTGCCAGCAGCTTAGTCGGCGGGGGCACAGATACGCAGTATTTT,CASSLVGGGTDTQYF,TRBV7-9,-,-,TRBJ2-3
TGTGCCTGTTACCCCTCAGGCAACACTGAAGCTTTCTTT,CACYPSGNTEAFF,TRBV30,-,-,TRBJ1-1
TGTGCCAGCAGGTTACTGGGGGGGGGAGTAGATACGCAGTATTTT,CASRLLGGGVDTQYF,TRBV27,-,TRBD2,TRBJ2-3
TGTGCCAGCAGCTTACGAGCGGAAGAGACCCAGTACTTC,CASSLRAEETQYF,TRBV13,-,-,TRBJ2-5
TGTGCCTGGAGGGGAGGTAGGCACGCCTATAATTCACCCCTCCACTTT,CAWRGGRHAYNSPLHF,TRBV30,-,-,TRBJ1-6
TGTGCCAGCAGCCCGGGACTTACCCTTACCTACGAGCAGTACTTC,CASSPGLTLTYEQYF,TRBV6-5,few,-,TRBJ2-7
TGTGCCAGTAGAGAGACGACAGGGGGCCCGACTGAAGCTTTCTTT,CASRETTGGPTEAFF,TRBV19,-,TRBD1,TRBJ1-1
TGTGCCAGCAGCTTGAGAGTAGCGGGGGGACTCACCGGGGAGCTGTTTTTT,CASSLRVAGGLTGELFF,TRBV5-4,-,TRBD2,TRBJ2-2
TGTGCCAGTCGACAGATTGGGACTAGCGGAGGGGAGACCCAGTACTTC,CASRQIGTSGGETQYF,TRBV28,-,TRBD2,TRBJ2-5
TGTGCCAGCAGCTTAGGACGGGATAATCAGCCCCAGCATTTT,CASSLGRDNQPQHF,TRBV7-9,-,-,TRBJ1-5
TGCGCCAGCAGCGGAGGATACCTGCGGGATAGCTACACCTTC,CASSGGYLRDSYTF,TRBV5-1,-,-,TRBJ1-2
TGTGCCAGCAGCCAACAGGGGTTCAACACTGAAGCTTTCTTT,CASSQQGFNTEAFF,TRBV27,once,TRBD1,TRBJ1-1
TGTGCCTGGGAACCAGGGGGGCCTGGAAACACCATATATTTT,CAWEPGGPGNTIYF,TRBV30,-,TRBD1,TRBJ1-3
TGTGCCAGCAGCCAAGAGGGGGGCTACGAGCAGTACTTC,CASSQEGGYEQYF,TRBV3-1/TRBV3-2,-,-,TRBJ2-7
TGTGCCAGCAGCGAGGAGCCGGACTACGAGCAGTACTTC,CASSEEPDYEQYF,TRBV9,-,-,TRBJ2-7
TGCGCCAGCAGGACTCCTTTCGTATCCTATGGCTACACCTTC,CASRTPFVSYGYTF,TRBV23-1,-,-,TRBJ1-2
TGTGCCACCAGTGATGCGGACATTACCTCAGATACGCAGTATTTT,CATSDADITSDTQYF,TRBV24-1,-,-,TRBJ2-3
TGCAGTGCTGAGCGGGGCAACGAGCAGTACTTC,CSAERGNEQYF,TRBV20-1,-,TRBD2,TRBJ2-7
TGTGCCAGCTCACCACCGACAGGCCGGGGCACAGATACGCAGTATTTT,CASSPPTGRGTDTQYF,TRBV18,once,-,TRBJ2-3
TGCAGCGTGGCTACAGGGGTCGGGGAGACCCAGTACTTC,CSVATGVGETQYF,TRBV29-1,-,TRBD1,TRBJ2-5
TGTGCCAGCAGCCGGCGGGACTTCCGAGGCACAGATACGCAGTATTTT,CASSRRDFRGTDTQYF,TRBV14,-,-,TRBJ2-3
TGTGCCAGCAGCCACTGGAGGGCGGGCAATGAGCAGTTCTTC,CASSHWRAGNEQFF,TRBV6-2/TRBV6-3,-,-,TRBJ2-1
TGCGCCAGCAGCCAAGTAGCGGGGGACCTCTCCTACAATGAGCAGTTCTTC,CASSQVAGDLSYNEQFF,TRBV4-1,-,TRBD2,TRBJ2-1
TGCGCCAGCAGCCTTAGCCGGGGTCTCTCTGGAAACACCATATATTTT,CASSLSRGLSGNTIYF,TRBV4-1,few,-,TRBJ1-3
TGTGCCAGCAGTATCGGACAGCGGGAAGGCTACACCTTC,CASSIGQREGYTF,TRBV6-5,-,-,TRBJ1-2
TGTGCCACCAGTGATGGACAGGGGGTTGAGGAAGCTTTCTTT,CATSDGQGVEEAFF,TRBV24-1,few,TRBD1,TRBJ1-1
TGTGCCAGCAGCCAACCCGCGGGTTCGAGCTCTGGAAACACCATATATTTT,CASSQPAGSSSGNTIYF,TRBV4-2,-,-,TRBJ1-3
TGTGCCATCGCGGGGGGGCAGGGAGAAACCGGGGAGCTGTTTTTT,CAIAGGQGETGELFF,TRBV10-3,-,TRBD2,TRBJ2-2
TGCGCCAGCAGCCAAGAAGGACAGGGGGCGGACACTGAAGCTTTCTTT,CASSQEGQGADTEAFF,TRBV4-1,few,TRBD1,TRBJ1-1